The 30 T cell receptor beta chains reported below all come from one sample, sequenced in a study of blood T cell repertoires in COVID-19. The assay was immunoSEQ multiplex PCR, and TCRdb's table has in-frame clones only and misses some. The sample consists of hundreds of thousands of clones, approximately 89% of them appearing once. The material sequenced was peripheral blood. The receptors shown here come from a woman between 55 and 75 years old with acute or convalescent COVID-19.

The chain employs TRBV25-1 and TRBJ2-7; no definite D call. Between the trimmed V and J ends, which lost 8 bases and 5 bases, there was a span of 16 bases. From germline, CDR1 is MGHDK and CDR2 SYGVNS. This CDR3 contains 13 residues. CDR3 nucleotide sequence: TGTGCCAGCCGACCCGGGTCCCTCAACGAGCAGTACTTC. It codes for CASRPGSLNEQYF.

Only one count was recorded for this clone. The genes are TRBV29-1 and TRBJ2-1, with 7 positions matching TRBD2. The CDR3 consists of 13 residues. Trimming removed 5 bases from V and 3 bases from J; junction bases left unmatched: 4. In germline, CDR1 is SQVTM, CDR2 ANQGSEA. CDR3 loop: CSVLAEIYNEQFF. CDR3 sequence (DNA): TGCAGCGTTCTAGCGGAGATCTACAATGAGCAGTTCTTC.

The genes are TRBV7-9 and TRBJ2-1; TRBD2 matches at 8 bases. V was pared by 2 bases and J by 7 bases, with 1 base of the junction left unmatched. The CDR3 has 13 residues. The germline CDR1 and CDR2 sequences are SEHNR and FQNEAQ (reference sequence). In DNA form, the CDR3 reads TGTGCCAGCAGCTTACTAGCGGGTAATGAGCAGTTCTTC. Protein product: CASSLLAGNEQFF.

The V call is TRBV19, the J call TRBJ2-2; D call uncertain. The CDR3 is 13 residues long. V lost 5 bases and J lost 5, with 9 bases in between. From germline, CDR1 is LNHDA and CDR2 SQIVND (reference sequence). The CDR3 protein is CASSPTQTGELFF. CDR3 DNA sequence: TGTGCCAGTAGTCCTACACAGACCGGGGAGCTGTTTTTT.

Here the CDR3 reads CASGRDRGTGYTF. CDR3 bases: TGTGCCAGCGGCCGGGACAGGGGCACTGGCTACACCTTC. This chain links TRBV2 with TRBJ1-2; TRBD1 matches 10 bases. The CDR3 contains 13 residues. Germline V lookup: CDR1 SNHLY, CDR2 FYNNEI. V shed 8 bases, J shed 7 bases, and the junction held 7 bases outside the gene matches.

The chain employs TRBV5-6 and TRBJ1-5, with 7 nucleotides matching TRBD1. The CDR3 runs to 16 residues. Germline loops: CDR1 SGHDT, CDR2 YYEEEE. The ends lost 4 bases at V and 3 bases at J; junction bases unmatched: 10. The CDR3 region has the DNA TGTGCCAGCAGCGACTCAGGACAGGTCTTCAATCAGCCCCAGCATTTT. This gives the protein CASSDSGQVFNQPQHF.

CDR3 coding DNA: TGTGCCAGCAGTTTTGGAGGGGGCGTTCTCCTTGGCTACACCTTC. This sequence encodes CASSFGGGVLLGYTF. The chain joins TRBV28 to TRBJ1-2; 7 positions agree with TRBD1. Germline V gene lookup returns CDR1 MDHEN and CDR2 SYDVKM. The V and J ends lost 3 bases and 7 bases, in that order; junction bases with no gene match: 11. The length of the CDR3 is 15 residues.

This chain joins TRBV27 and TRBJ1-2; no clear D gene. Trimming cost V 0 bases and J 5 bases, with 10 bases left between them. Germline V gene data show CDR1 as MNHEY and CDR2 as SMNVEV (reference sequence). CDR3 length: 14 amino acids. CDR3 coding DNA: TGTGCCAGCAGTTTATCTCCCACACAATATGGCTACACCTTC. Protein product: CASSLSPTQYGYTF.

V is TRBV6-5 and J is TRBJ1-5; D unclear. CDR1 is MNHEY and CDR2 is SVGAGI in the germline V gene. The length of the CDR3 is 15 residues. V dropped 6 bases and J dropped 0 bases, with 12 bases sitting between them. The CDR3 sequence: CASRNRGSSNQPQHF. The CDR3 coding sequence is TGTGCCAGCAGGAACCGGGGATCTAGCAATCAGCCCCAGCATTTT.

The CDR3 DNA reads TGTGCCAGCAGCCTACTAGCGGGCGCCTACGAGCAGTACTTC. This gives the protein CASSLLAGAYEQYF. The chain carries TRBV6-2 or TRBV6-3 and TRBJ2-7; 9 bases fit TRBD2. CDR1 MNHEY and CDR2 SVGEGT come from the germline V gene. The ends lost 6 bases at V and 2 bases at J; junction bases unmatched: 5. The CDR3 runs to 14 residues.

The V gene is TRBV24-1, the J gene TRBJ2-1, with 9 bases fitting TRBD2. With V trimmed by 3 bases and J by 5 bases, 4 bases remained unmatched. Germline CDR1 reads KGHDR; CDR2 reads SFDVKD. CDR3 length equals 15 residues. The CDR3 sequence is CATSDLAGGDNEQFF. DNA of the CDR3: TGTGCCACCAGTGATCTGGCGGGAGGGGACAATGAGCAGTTCTTC.

The V and J genes are TRBV6-5 and TRBJ2-7; no reliable D call. V was clipped by 8 bases and J by 2 bases, with 10 bases between them. Germline V gene sequence: CDR1 MNHEY, CDR2 SVGAGI. The CDR3 is made up of 12 amino acids. The CDR3 nucleotides read TGTGCCAGCCGAGACATGGCCTACGAGCAGTACTTC. This sequence encodes CASRDMAYEQYF.

V usage is TRBV7-2 and J usage is TRBJ1-2; D remains unclear. The CDR3 sequence is 12 residues long. Germline CDR1 is SGHTA and CDR2 is FQGNSA. Between the trimmed V and J ends, which lost 6 bases and 1 base, there was a span of 6 bases. The CDR3 DNA reads as TGTGCCAGCAGTGGAGTTAACTATGGCTACACCTTC. Its protein is CASSGVNYGYTF. Together with reference TRBV7-2 and TRBJ1-2, the CDR3 gives the full variable domain: GAGVSQSPSNKVTEKGKDVELRCDPISGHTALYWYRQSLGQGLEFLIYFQGNSAPDKSGLPSDRFSAERTGGSVSTLTIQRTQQEDSAVYLCASSGVNYGYTFGSGTRLTVV.

This chain uses TRBV5-4 with TRBJ2-1; TRBD2 matches 9 bases. CDR3 length: 15 amino acids. Germline V gives CDR1 SGHNT, CDR2 YYREEE (reference sequence). V was clipped by 3 bases and J by 5 bases; unmatched bases: 6. CDR3 bases: TGTGCCAGCAGCTGGACTAGCGCACCCGACAATGAGCAGTTCTTC. Translated: CASSWTSAPDNEQFF.

The chain recombines TRBV5-1 with TRBJ1-2; 8 positions agree with TRBD1. The J segment lost 7 bases and the V segment lost 3 bases, leaving 5 bases of the junction unmatched. Looked up from germline, CDR1 is SGHRS and CDR2 is YFSETQ. This CDR3 has 13 amino acids. CDR3 amino acids: CASSSDRGSGYTF. The CDR3 nucleotides read TGCGCCAGCAGCTCCGACAGGGGAAGTGGCTACACCTTC.

This clone was seen only a few times. The chain has TRBV7-2 and TRBJ2-7; no reliable D call. The V gene lost 1 base and the J gene lost 7 bases, with 17 bases spanning the gap. Looked up from germline, CDR1 is SGHTA and CDR2 is FQGNSA. The CDR3 is made up of 15 amino acids. In nucleotides, the CDR3 is TGTGCCAGCAGCTTAGAAACGGGTCGAGCTAGGGAGCAGTACTTC. Its translation is CASSLETGRAREQYF.

The genes are TRBV7-8 and TRBJ2-3; D gene unclear. There are 13 residues in the CDR3. Trimming left V 1 base short and J 4 bases short, with 6 bases between. CDR1 is SGHVS and CDR2 is FQNEAQ in the germline V gene. Written as DNA, the CDR3 is TGTGCCAGCAGCTTAGGAGGTGCAGATACGCAGTATTTT. This translates into CASSLGGADTQYF.

This chain joins TRBV27 and TRBJ2-6, with TRBD1 matching 11 bases. This CDR3 has 18 amino acids. The trim removed 5 bases at V and 1 base at J, leaving 7 bases unmatched. The germline CDR1 and CDR2 sequences are MNHEY and SMNVEV (reference sequence). Here the CDR3 reads CASSTLRDRGSGANVLTF. In DNA form, the CDR3 reads TGTGCCAGCAGTACCCTCCGGGACAGGGGGTCTGGGGCCAACGTCCTGACTTTC. Drawing the rest from reference TRBV27 and TRBJ2-6, the complete variable domain is EAQVTQNPRYLITVTGKKLTVTCSQNMNHEYMSWYRQDPGLGLRQIYYSMNVEVTDKGDVPEGYKVSRKEKRNFPLILESPSPNQTSLYFCASSTLRDRGSGANVLTFGAGSRLTVL.

The rearrangement joins TRBV5-6 to TRBJ1-6, with 11 bases that match TRBD1. CDR3 size: 15 residues. The ends lost 3 bases at V and 6 bases at J; junction bases unmatched: 2. Germline assignment: CDR1 SGHDT and CDR2 YYEEEE. CDR3 bases: TGTGCCAGCAGCTATGGGACAGGGGGTAATTCACCCCTCCACTTT. It translates to CASSYGTGGNSPLHF.

The chain joins TRBV19 to TRBJ2-3; TRBD2 matches 13 bases. CDR3 length: 17 amino acids. The germline CDR1 and CDR2 sequences are LNHDA and SQIVND (reference sequence). J was trimmed by 3 bases and V by 3 bases; bases with no gene match: 6. This CDR3 is CASSIPGLAGVTDTQYF. Written as DNA, the CDR3 is TGTGCCAGTAGTATCCCCGGACTAGCGGGAGTGACAGATACGCAGTATTTT.

In DNA, the CDR3 is TGTGCCAGCAGGCCGACAGGGGAGGTAAACACCATATATTTT. Translating it yields CASRPTGEVNTIYF. The rearrangement joins TRBV28 to TRBJ1-3; 8 bases align to TRBD1. The germline V gene has CDR1 MDHEN and CDR2 SYDVKM. The CDR3 length is 14 residues. V trimming: 6 bases; J trimming: 6 bases; junction bases outside the gene matches: 7.

The chain recombines TRBV10-1 with TRBJ2-4; a possible D gene is TRBD2 (5 bases). Trimming cost V 7 bases and J 11 bases, with 9 bases left between them. The germline V gene has CDR1 WNHNN and CDR2 SYGVQD (reference sequence). The CDR3 has 10 residues. The chain's CDR3 is CASMRVLQYF. The CDR3 nucleotides read TGCGCCAGCATGAGGGTCCTTCAGTACTTC.

This clone has only one observation. The gene calls are TRBV3-1 (or the pseudogene TRBV3-2) and TRBJ2-7; 11 bases agree with TRBD2. The length of the CDR3 is 15 residues. Unmatched junction bases numbered 4, after V lost 2 bases and J lost 4 bases. The germline gives CDR1 LGHDT, CDR2 YNNKEL (reference sequence). CDR3 sequence: CASSQTGLAEYEQYF. Written as DNA, the CDR3 is TGTGCCAGCAGCCAAACGGGACTAGCGGAATACGAGCAGTACTTC.

This chain uses TRBV11-2 with TRBJ2-7; 8 nucleotides match TRBD2. The CDR3 is made up of 14 amino acids. The J segment lost 3 bases and the V segment lost 5 bases, leaving 6 bases of the junction unmatched. Germline CDR1 is SGHAT and CDR2 is FQNNGV. The CDR3 bases are TGTGCCAGCAGCGGTGCGGCGGGGGGCTACGAGCAGTACTTC. As protein: CASSGAAGGYEQYF.

Remarks on this clone: The germline gene is not matched at one end of the junction; a read error may be the cause. The V gene is TRBV4-2, the J gene TRBJ1-5, with TRBD1 matching 9 bases. Germline V gives CDR1 LGHNA, CDR2 YNFKEQ. CDR3 length: 16 residues. The chain's CDR3 is CASGQDRGSRNQPQHF. CDR3 bases: TGTGCCAGCGGCCAAGACAGGGGGTCTCGCAATCAGCCCCAGCATTTT.

The V call is TRBV28, the J call TRBJ1-1, with D hard to call. CDR3 length equals 15 residues. Germline CDR1 MDHEN, CDR2 SYDVKM. The V gene lost 8 bases and the J gene lost 2 bases, with 18 bases spanning the gap. The CDR3 region has the DNA TGTGCCAGCGCCTCGATCGCGGCAACCAACACTGAAGCTTTCTTT. Protein product: CASASIAATNTEAFF.

This chain links TRBV3-1 (or the pseudogene TRBV3-2) with TRBJ2-2, with TRBD2 identical over 7 bases. The V gene end was trimmed by 2 bases and the J gene end by 5 bases; junction bases not matched to a gene: 5. This CDR3 spans 15 amino acids. CDR1 and CDR2 (germline): LGHDT, YNNKEL (reference sequence). CDR3 sequence: CASSQSFGGTGELFF. The CDR3 nucleotides read TGTGCCAGCAGCCAAAGTTTCGGGGGGACCGGGGAGCTGTTTTTT.

The chain couples TRBV6-6 to TRBJ2-1; the D gene is possibly TRBD2 (5 bases). Germline assignment: CDR1 MNHNY and CDR2 SVGAGI (reference sequence). Trimming took off 5 bases at V and 0 bases at J, with 17 bases between the two ends. The CDR3 is 17 amino acids. CDR3 in amino acids: CASSRTVGSPSYNEQFF. In DNA, the CDR3 is TGTGCCAGCAGTCGAACTGTGGGGAGCCCCTCCTACAATGAGCAGTTCTTC.

This chain joins TRBV29-1 and TRBJ2-3; possibly TRBD2 for D (6 bases). CDR1 and CDR2 (germline): SQVTM, ANQGSEA. CDR3 length equals 18 residues. V shed 8 bases and J shed 7 bases, with 34 bases lying between them. The CDR3 nucleotides are TGCAGCCATATAGGGACTCCTTCTGAGGGAGCGCTCAGGAATACGCAGTATTTT. Translating it yields CSHIGTPSEGALRNTQYF.

The chain has TRBV2 and TRBJ2-4; TRBD2 might be the D (6 bases). CDR1 and CDR2 (germline): SNHLY, FYNNEI. CDR3 size: 16 residues. Trimming removed 4 bases from V and 0 bases from J, with 13 bases in between. CDR3 nucleotides: TGTGCCAGCAGTGGGGACTTCTCCCTAGCCAAAAACATTCAGTACTTC. Translating it yields CASSGDFSLAKNIQYF.